This record covers a single TCR beta chain. This CDR3 is 14 amino acids long. The junction had 9 bases not matched to a gene; V was cut back by 7 bases and J by 6 bases. From germline, CDR1 is SNHLY and CDR2 FYNNEI. This sample stems from a study of blood T cell repertoires in COVID-19. Study-level background: Sites across the United States, Italy and Spain contributed samples from acute and convalescent COVID-19. Sources were T cells, B-cell-depleted T cells, or PBMCs; the material itself was cDNA or gDNA.

Per the study methods: Reference gene primer amplification yielded estimated nucleated cell counts. TCRdb's copy holds only in-frame clones and misses some; the assay was immunoSEQ multiplex PCR. V and J calls and clone size are those listed in that table; D and trimming were worked out from the DNA. The sample has a few hundred thousand clones; around 88% are singletons. Sequenced material: peripheral blood. The V call is TRBV2, the J call TRBJ1-5; 7 bases are a match to TRBD1. The receptor comes from an older man with acute or convalescent COVID-19. CDR3 nucleotides: TGTGCCAGCAATCTACAGGGGTTGGGTCAGCCCCAGCATTTT. Its protein product is CASNLQGLGQPQHF. Full variable domain (missing parts from reference TRBV2 and TRBJ1-5): EPEVTQTPSHQVTQMGQEVILRCVPISNHLYFYWYRQILGQKVEFLVSFYNNEISEKSEIFDDQFSVERPDGSNFTLKIRSTKLEDSAMYFCASNLQGLGQPQHFGDGTRLSIL.